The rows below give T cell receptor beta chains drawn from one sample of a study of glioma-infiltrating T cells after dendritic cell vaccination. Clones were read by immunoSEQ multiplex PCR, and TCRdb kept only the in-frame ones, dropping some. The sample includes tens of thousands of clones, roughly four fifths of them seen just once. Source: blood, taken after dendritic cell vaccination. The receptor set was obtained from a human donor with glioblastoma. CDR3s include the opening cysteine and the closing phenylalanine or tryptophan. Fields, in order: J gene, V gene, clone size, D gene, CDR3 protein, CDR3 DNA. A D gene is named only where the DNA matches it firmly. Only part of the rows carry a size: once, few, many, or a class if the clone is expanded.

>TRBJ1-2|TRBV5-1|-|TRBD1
CASSMLGTGDYGYTF
TGCGCCAGCAGCATGTTAGGGACAGGGGACTATGGCTACACCTTC
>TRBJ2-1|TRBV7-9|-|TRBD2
CASSLIFSGLATYNEQFF
TGTGCCAGCAGCCTCATTTTCTCGGGACTAGCGACGTACAATGAGCAGTTCTTC
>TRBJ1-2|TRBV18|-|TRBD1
CASSPQGAYGYTF
TGTGCCAGCTCACCACAGGGGGCCTATGGCTACACCTTC
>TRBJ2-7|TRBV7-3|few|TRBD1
CASSSGQGGEQYF
TGTGCCAGCAGCTCGGGACAGGGAGGCGAGCAGTACTTC
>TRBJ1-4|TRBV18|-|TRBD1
CASSPRTGPNEKLFF
TGTGCCAGCTCACCACGGACAGGCCCTAATGAAAAACTGTTTTTT
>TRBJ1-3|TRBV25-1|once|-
CASSRRESQGPGNTIYF
TGTGCCAGCAGCCGCCGGGAGTCCCAAGGTCCTGGAAACACCATATATTTT
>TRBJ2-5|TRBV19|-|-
CASSTSAGGETQYF
TGTGCCAGTAGTACTAGCGCTGGGGGAGAGACCCAGTACTTC
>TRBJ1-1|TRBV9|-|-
CASSVGGLAEAFF
TGTGCCAGCAGCGTAGGAGGGCTCGCTGAAGCTTTCTTT
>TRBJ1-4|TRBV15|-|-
CATSRDSYNEKLFF
TGTGCCACCAGCAGAGACTCCTATAATGAAAAACTGTTTTTT
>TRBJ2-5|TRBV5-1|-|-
CASSLGGADKETQYF
TGCGCCAGCAGCTTGGGGGGCGCAGACAAAGAGACCCAGTACTTC
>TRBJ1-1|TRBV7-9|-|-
CASRFLDSEAFF
TGTGCCAGCAGATTCCTGGACAGTGAAGCTTTCTTT
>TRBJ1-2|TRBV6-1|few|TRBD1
CASSRTGGNYGYTF
TGTGCCAGCAGTCGGACAGGGGGCAACTATGGCTACACCTTC
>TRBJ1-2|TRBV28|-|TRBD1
CASSFSGTGTNYGYTF
TGTGCCAGCAGTTTCTCCGGGACAGGGACGAACTATGGCTACACCTTC
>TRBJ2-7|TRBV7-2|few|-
CASSQGFSYEQYF
TGTGCCAGCAGCCAGGGATTCTCCTACGAGCAGTACTTC
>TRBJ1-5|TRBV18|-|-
CASSPDTVSNQPQHF
TGTGCCAGCTCACCAGACACAGTTAGCAATCAGCCCCAGCATTTT
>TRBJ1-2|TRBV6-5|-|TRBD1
CASSPGQGTYGYTF
TGTGCCAGCAGCCCTGGACAGGGAACCTATGGCTACACCTTC
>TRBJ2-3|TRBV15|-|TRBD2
CATSRASGLEADTQYF
TGTGCCACCAGCAGAGCATCGGGACTAGAGGCAGATACGCAGTATTTT
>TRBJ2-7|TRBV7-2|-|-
CASSSQVLGEQYF
TGTGCCAGCAGCTCTCAGGTATTGGGCGAGCAGTACTTC
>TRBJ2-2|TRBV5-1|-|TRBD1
CASSSGQGAGELFF
TGCGCCAGCAGCTCGGGACAGGGGGCCGGGGAGCTGTTTTTT
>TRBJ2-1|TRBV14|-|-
CASSQYRVDKNYNEQFF
TGTGCCAGCAGCCAGTACAGGGTAGATAAGAACTACAATGAGCAGTTCTTC
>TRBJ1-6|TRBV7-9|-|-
CASSLDGYSPLHF
TGTGCCAGCAGCTTAGACGGGTATTCACCCCTCCACTTT
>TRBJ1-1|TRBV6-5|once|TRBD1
CASSLTGVNTEAFF
TGTGCCAGCAGTTTGACAGGGGTGAACACTGAAGCTTTCTTT
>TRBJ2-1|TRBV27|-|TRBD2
CASSLGLAGGHGEQFF
TGTGCCAGCAGTTTGGGACTAGCGGGGGGCCATGGTGAGCAGTTCTTC
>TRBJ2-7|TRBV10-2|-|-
CASTETGAGYEQYF
TGCGCCAGCACCGAGACAGGTGCCGGCTACGAGCAGTACTTC
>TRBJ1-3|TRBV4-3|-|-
CASSQGPRESGNTIYF
TGCGCCAGCAGCCAGGGCCCCCGGGAGTCTGGAAACACCATATATTTT
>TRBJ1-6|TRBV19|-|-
CASSTSATGVNSPLHF
TGTGCCAGTAGTACCTCCGCGACGGGGGTCAATTCACCCCTCCACTTT
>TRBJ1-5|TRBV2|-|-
CASSVGREYNQPQHF
TGTGCCAGCAGTGTGGGCAGGGAATACAATCAGCCCCAGCATTTT
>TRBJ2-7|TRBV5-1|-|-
CASSAGGGESYEQYF
TGCGCCAGCAGCGCCGGAGGAGGGGAGTCCTACGAGCAGTACTTC
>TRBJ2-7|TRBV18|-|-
CASSPLSRGAADEQYF
TGTGCCAGCTCACCCCTGAGCCGGGGGGCGGCGGACGAGCAGTACTTC
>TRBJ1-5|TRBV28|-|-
CASSPPGGGNQPQHF
TGTGCCAGCAGTCCCCCGGGGGGTGGCAATCAGCCCCAGCATTTT
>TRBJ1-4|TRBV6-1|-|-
CASSEQGRASTNEKLFF
TGTGCCAGCAGTGAACAGGGCAGGGCCTCAACTAATGAAAAACTGTTTTTT
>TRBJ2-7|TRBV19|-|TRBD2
CASSIVSGGPSYEQYF
TGTGCCAGTAGTATTGTTAGCGGGGGACCCTCCTACGAGCAGTACTTC
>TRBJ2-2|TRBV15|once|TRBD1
CATSRDGTGANTGELFF
TGTGCCACCAGCAGAGATGGGACAGGAGCGAACACCGGGGAGCTGTTTTTT
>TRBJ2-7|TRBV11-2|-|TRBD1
CASSFPGQGAPPYEQYF
TGTGCCAGCAGCTTCCCGGGACAGGGGGCGCCGCCTTACGAGCAGTACTTC
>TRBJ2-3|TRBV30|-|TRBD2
CAWAGVSTDTQYF
TGTGCCTGGGCGGGGGTTAGCACAGATACGCAGTATTTT
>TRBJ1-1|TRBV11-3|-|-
CASSNDRYSTEAFF
TGTGCCAGCAGCAACGACAGGTATTCCACTGAAGCTTTCTTT
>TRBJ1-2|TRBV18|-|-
CASSPLGVDGYTF
TGTGCCAGCTCACCTTTAGGGGTAGATGGCTACACCTTC